These T cell receptor beta chains were read from a single sample in a study of blood T cell repertoires in COVID-19. Profiled with immunoSEQ multiplex PCR; TCRdb holds only in-frame clones, not every one. The table has more than 200,000 clones, more than 85% seen once. The material sequenced was peripheral blood. All receptors derive from a woman in her fifties or sixties with COVID-19, enrolled during active disease. The CDR3 runs from the conserved cysteine through the conserved F or W. The D gene is left open where the match is weak. Rows give clone size only sometimes, using once, few, many, or a class for an expanded clone.

>NA|TRBJ1-4|TRBD1|TRBV7-9
TGTGCCAGCAGCCTTGGACAGGGTTATATGACTAATGAAAAACTGTTTTTT
CASSLGQGYMTNEKLFF
>NA|TRBJ1-5|NA|TRBV19
TGTGCCAGTAGGTCTTCCTTCTATCAGCCCCAGCATTTT
CASRSSFYQPQHF
>NA|TRBJ1-5|TRBD1|TRBV19
TGTGCCAGTAGTATAGGGGGGACAGGCCTTCAGCCCCAGCATTTT
CASSIGGTGLQPQHF
>NA|TRBJ2-5|TRBD2|TRBV2
TGTGCCAGCAGTGAAGGGACTAGCGGGGTCGGGGAGACCCAGTACTTC
CASSEGTSGVGETQYF
>NA|TRBJ2-2|NA|TRBV10-1
TGCGCCAGCAGTGAATCAAGCCGGGAGCTGTTTTTT
CASSESSRELFF
>NA|TRBJ2-3|TRBD2|TRBV11-2
TGTGCCAGCAGCCCCCGCCGGGGACTAGCGGGCACAGATACGCAGTATTTT
CASSPRRGLAGTDTQYF
>NA|TRBJ2-1|TRBD1|TRBV29-1
TGCAGCTTACACCCGGGACAGGGGTTTGGGGATGAGCAGTTCTTC
CSLHPGQGFGDEQFF
>NA|TRBJ1-2|NA|TRBV6-5
TGTGCCAGCAGCCGCGGACAGTCGGCTGGCTACACCTTC
CASSRGQSAGYTF
>NA|TRBJ1-1|NA|TRBV12-3/TRBV12-4
TGTGCCAGCAGAGCGGGGCGTGGAGCTTTCTTT
CASRAGRGAFF
>NA|TRBJ1-1|NA|TRBV30
TGTGCCTGGAGTAAGCAGGGAACATGGAACACTGAAGCTTTCTTT
CAWSKQGTWNTEAFF
>many|TRBJ1-1|NA|TRBV6-6
TGTGCCAGCAGTTACGGAGTGTCGGAGGGCACTGAAGCTTTCTTT
CASSYGVSEGTEAFF
>NA|TRBJ2-6|NA|TRBV5-4
TGTGCCAGCAGCCTCCCCGGGGCCAACGTCCTGACTTTC
CASSLPGANVLTF
>NA|TRBJ2-1|NA|TRBV13
TGTGCCAGCAGCTCCCTTAGCTCCTACAATGAGCAGTTCTTC
CASSSLSSYNEQFF
>NA|TRBJ2-2|TRBD2|TRBV6-2/TRBV6-3
TGTGCCAGCAGTTGGAGCGGGGGGACCGGGGAGCTGTTTTTT
CASSWSGGTGELFF
>NA|TRBJ1-5|TRBD1|TRBV18
TGTGCCAGCTCACGGATGGGACAGGGGGCAGGGAGCAATCAGCCCCAGCATTTT
CASSRMGQGAGSNQPQHF
>NA|TRBJ1-2|NA|TRBV9
TGTGCCAGCAGCGTAGCTACAGCTAACTATGGCTACACCTTC
CASSVATANYGYTF
>NA|TRBJ2-7|TRBD2|TRBV7-2
TGTGCCAGCAGCTCCCGGGCGGGACTAGCGGGGGCCTACGAGCAGTACTTC
CASSSRAGLAGAYEQYF
>NA|TRBJ1-4|TRBD1|TRBV7-2
TGTGCCAGCAGCTTAGGGGGACAGGGAAAAGGAAAACTGTTTTTT
CASSLGGQGKGKLFF
>NA|TRBJ2-3|TRBD2|TRBV5-1
TGCGCCAGCAGCTCTGTAGCGGGGGCAGATACGCAGTATTTT
CASSSVAGADTQYF
>NA|TRBJ2-3|TRBD2|TRBV5-6
TGTGCCAGCAGCTTGGAAATAGCGGGGGGGCGCACAGATACGCAGTATTTT
CASSLEIAGGRTDTQYF
>few|TRBJ1-5|NA|TRBV7-2
TGTGCCAGCAGCCCAGGTGCCTACGGTCAAAGCAATCAGCCCCAGCATTTT
CASSPGAYGQSNQPQHF
>few|TRBJ1-1|NA|TRBV5-4
TGTGCCAGCAGCCCAGACGGACATGGAATTGGCGAAGCTTTCTTT
CASSPDGHGIGEAFF
>NA|TRBJ1-6|TRBD1|TRBV4-3
TGCGCCAGCAGCGAAGAGGGGACAGGACGATCACCCCTCCACTTT
CASSEEGTGRSPLHF
>NA|TRBJ2-3|TRBD2|TRBV5-1
TGCGCCAGCAGCTTGTTAGGGTCGTCTAGCGGGGGACACACAGATACGCAGTATTTT
CASSLLGSSSGGHTDTQYF
>NA|TRBJ1-5|NA|TRBV27
TGTGCCAGCAGAATCGGGAATCAGCCCCAGCATTTT
CASRIGNQPQHF
>NA|TRBJ1-1|TRBD1|TRBV6-5
TGTGCCAGCAGTTACTCGGCAGGGGGCTCCCGGTTTGTAGCTTTCTTT
CASSYSAGGSRFVAFF
>once|TRBJ1-2|NA|TRBV5-6
TGTGCCAGCAGCTGGGGGGGCGATGGAGGCTACACCTTC
CASSWGGDGGYTF
>NA|TRBJ1-2|NA|TRBV6-5
TGTGCCAGCAGTTATGGGGGCAGTACAAGCTATGGCTACACCTTC
CASSYGGSTSYGYTF
>NA|TRBJ1-6|TRBD1|TRBV9
TGTGCCAGCAGCCTAACCCCAGGGGGCCATCGAAATTCACCCCTCCACTTT
CASSLTPGGHRNSPLHF
>NA|TRBJ2-2|NA|TRBV19
TGTGCCAGTAGTTTATTCGGCACGGGCACCGGGGAGCTGTTTTTT
CASSLFGTGTGELFF
>NA|TRBJ2-3|TRBD1|TRBV4-2
TGTGCCAGCAGCCTAGAAGGGGGCCCTAATACGCAGTATTTT
CASSLEGGPNTQYF
>NA|TRBJ2-7|NA|TRBV3-1/TRBV3-2
TGTGCCAGCAGCCCGGGGAGGGGGACAGGCTACGAGCAGTACTTC
CASSPGRGTGYEQYF
>few|TRBJ1-1|NA|TRBV5-1
TGCGCCAGCAGCCCGCTCGGGGGGCGGGTCGAAGCTTTCTTT
CASSPLGGRVEAFF
>NA|TRBJ1-2|NA|TRBV19
TGTGCCAGTAGCAGGGGTATGGCGAGCTATGGCTACACCTTC
CASSRGMASYGYTF
>once|TRBJ2-1|TRBD2|TRBV19
TGTGCCAGTAGTATAGAAGTAGCGGGGGGCTACAATGAGCAGTTCTTC
CASSIEVAGGYNEQFF
>NA|TRBJ1-2|TRBD1|TRBV11-3
TGTGCCAGCAGCTTAGGGACAGGGGACATCTATGGCTACACCTTC
CASSLGTGDIYGYTF
>NA|TRBJ2-2|NA|TRBV24-1
TGTGCCACCAGTGACTTAGGGGCGGACACCGGGGAGCTGTTTTTT
CATSDLGADTGELFF
>NA|TRBJ1-3|TRBD1|TRBV6-6
TGTGCCAGCCGAGACAGGGCTGGAAACACCATATATTTT
CASRDRAGNTIYF
>NA|TRBJ2-3|TRBD2|TRBV2
TGTGCCAGCAGGTCAATAGGCGGGGGGTTGACAGATACGCAGTATTTT
CASRSIGGGLTDTQYF
>NA|TRBJ2-2|NA|TRBV5-1
TGCGCCAGCAGCCTTCGACAGGCGGGCACCGGGGAGCTGTTTTTT
CASSLRQAGTGELFF
>NA|TRBJ1-3|NA|TRBV7-9
TGTGCCAGCAGCTTAGTGGGACAAGGAAACACCATATATTTT
CASSLVGQGNTIYF
>few|TRBJ1-5|TRBD1|TRBV5-8
TGTGCCAGCAGCAAAGGACAGGGGCGCAATCAGCCCCAGCATTTT
CASSKGQGRNQPQHF
>NA|TRBJ1-5|NA|TRBV5-8
TGTGCCAGCAGCTTGCCTGGGCAGCCCAATCAGCCCCAGCATTTT
CASSLPGQPNQPQHF
>NA|TRBJ2-1|TRBD2|TRBV11-2
TGTGCCAGCAGCTCATTAGCGGGGGGGTACAATGAGCAGTTCTTC
CASSSLAGGYNEQFF
>NA|TRBJ1-1|NA|TRBV27
TGTGCCAGCAGTTTAAGGGGGAGCACTGAAGCTTTCTTT
CASSLRGSTEAFF
>NA|TRBJ2-5|TRBD2|TRBV11-2
TGTGCCAGCAGCTTAGTTCCTAGCGGGGGACAAGAGACCCAGTACTTC
CASSLVPSGGQETQYF
>NA|TRBJ2-5|NA|TRBV12-3/TRBV12-4
TGTGCCAGCACTCCAGGGGTATCGGAGACCCAGTACTTC
CASTPGVSETQYF